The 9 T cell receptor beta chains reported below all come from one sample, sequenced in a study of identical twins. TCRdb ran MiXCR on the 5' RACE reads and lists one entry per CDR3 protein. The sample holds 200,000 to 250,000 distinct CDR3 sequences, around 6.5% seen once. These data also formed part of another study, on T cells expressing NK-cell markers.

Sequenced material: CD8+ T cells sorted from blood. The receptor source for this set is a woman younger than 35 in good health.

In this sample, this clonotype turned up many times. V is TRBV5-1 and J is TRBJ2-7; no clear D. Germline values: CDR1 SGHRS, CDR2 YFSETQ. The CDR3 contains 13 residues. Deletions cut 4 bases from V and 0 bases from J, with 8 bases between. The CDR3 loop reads CASSPEPSYEQYF. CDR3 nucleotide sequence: TGCGCCAGCAGCCCAGAGCCCTCCTACGAGCAGTACTTC.

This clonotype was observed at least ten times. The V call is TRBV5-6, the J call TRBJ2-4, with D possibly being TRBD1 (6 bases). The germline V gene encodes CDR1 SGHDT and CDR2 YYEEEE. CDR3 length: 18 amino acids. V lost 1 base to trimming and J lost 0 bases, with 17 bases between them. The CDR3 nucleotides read TGTGCCAGCAGCTTGTATTTCTCGGGGACACTAGCCAAAAACATTCAGTACTTC. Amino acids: CASSLYFSGTLAKNIQYF.

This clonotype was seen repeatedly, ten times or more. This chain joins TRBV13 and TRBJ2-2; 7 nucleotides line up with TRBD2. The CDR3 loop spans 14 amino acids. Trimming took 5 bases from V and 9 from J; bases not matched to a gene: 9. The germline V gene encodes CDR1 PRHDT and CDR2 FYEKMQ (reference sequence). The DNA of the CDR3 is TGTGCCAGCAGCCGTCCGGGACTATCGAGGGAGCTGTTTTTT. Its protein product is CASSRPGLSRELFF.

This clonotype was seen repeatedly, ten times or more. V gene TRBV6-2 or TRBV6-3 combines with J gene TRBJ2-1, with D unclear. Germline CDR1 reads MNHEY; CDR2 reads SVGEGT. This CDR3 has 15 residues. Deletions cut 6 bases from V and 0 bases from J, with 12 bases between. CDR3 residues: CASSPVPPSYNEQFF. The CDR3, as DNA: TGTGCCAGCAGCCCTGTTCCCCCCTCCTACAATGAGCAGTTCTTC.

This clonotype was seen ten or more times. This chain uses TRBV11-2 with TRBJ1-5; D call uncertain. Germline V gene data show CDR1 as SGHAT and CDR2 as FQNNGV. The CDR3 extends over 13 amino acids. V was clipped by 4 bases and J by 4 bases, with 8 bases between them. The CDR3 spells CASSYGLNQPQHF. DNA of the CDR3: TGTGCCAGCAGCTATGGACTTAATCAGCCCCAGCATTTT.

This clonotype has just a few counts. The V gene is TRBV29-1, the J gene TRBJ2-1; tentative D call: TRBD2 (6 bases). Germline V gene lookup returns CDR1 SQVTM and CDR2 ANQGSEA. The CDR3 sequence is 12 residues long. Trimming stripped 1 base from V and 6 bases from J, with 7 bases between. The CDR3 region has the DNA TGCAGCGTTGAAGGGGGAGGCAATGAGCAGTTCTTC. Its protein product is CSVEGGGNEQFF.

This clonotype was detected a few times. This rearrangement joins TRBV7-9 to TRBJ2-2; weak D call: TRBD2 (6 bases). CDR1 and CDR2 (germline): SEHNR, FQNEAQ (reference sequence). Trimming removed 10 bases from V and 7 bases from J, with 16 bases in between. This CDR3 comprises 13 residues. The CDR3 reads CATDGREVGELFF. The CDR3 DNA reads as TGTGCCACGGACGGGCGGGAAGTCGGGGAGCTGTTTTTT.

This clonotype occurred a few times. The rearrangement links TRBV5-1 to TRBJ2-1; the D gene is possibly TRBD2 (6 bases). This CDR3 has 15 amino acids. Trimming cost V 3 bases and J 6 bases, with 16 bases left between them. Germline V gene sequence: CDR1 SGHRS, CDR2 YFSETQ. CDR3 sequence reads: CASSWWRGFRNEQFF. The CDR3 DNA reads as TGCGCCAGCAGCTGGTGGAGGGGATTCCGCAATGAGCAGTTCTTC.

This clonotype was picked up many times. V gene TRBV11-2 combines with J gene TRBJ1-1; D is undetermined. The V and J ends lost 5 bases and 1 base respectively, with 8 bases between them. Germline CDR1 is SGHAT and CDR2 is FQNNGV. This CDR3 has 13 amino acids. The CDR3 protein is CASSRRANTEAFF. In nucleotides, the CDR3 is TGTGCCAGCAGCCGACGGGCGAACACTGAAGCTTTCTTT.